This T cell receptor beta chain came from a study of blood T cell repertoires in COVID-19. In germline, CDR1 is SGDLS, CDR2 YYNGEE. The CDR3 runs to 14 residues. The J segment lost 6 bases and the V segment lost 4 bases, leaving 9 bases of the junction unmatched. Produced via immunoSEQ multiplex PCR; TCRdb's table is partial and in-frame only. The table lists 55,000 to 80,000 clones, 83% of them singletons. The receptor was isolated from a man aged 45-65 years with active COVID-19. The rearrangement uses TRBV9 and TRBJ2-7, with 8 nucleotides matching TRBD2. Sequences were obtained from peripheral blood. The CDR3 spells CASSMGLEPPEQYF. DNA for the CDR3: TGTGCCAGCAGCATGGGACTAGAGCCCCCCGAGCAGTACTTC. The full variable domain, its missing parts supplied by reference TRBV9 and TRBJ2-7, is DSGVTQTPKHLITATGQRVTLRCSPRSGDLSVYWYQQSLDQGLQFLIQYYNGEERAKGNILERFSAQQFPDLHSELNLSSLELGDSALYFCASSMGLEPPEQYFGPGTRLTVT.